One sample yielded the 29 T cell receptor beta chains listed below, sequenced in a study of cytomegalovirus exposure and HLA in healthy donors (dated by TCRdb to about 2017). The library came from the immunoSEQ multiplex PCR assay. Sourced from immuneACCESS, this table was stored by TCRdb with only in-frame sequences that have V and J called. A share of the clones is absent; for the studies checked, an unresolved V gene accounts for under half, and the remainder has no known explanation. Present in this sample are over 250,000 clones, about 85% of which were seen just once. The ten largest clones add up to more than 0.9% of the sample. What was sequenced was PBMCs. The receptors shown here come from a woman between 25 and 40 years old in good health and CMV-seropositive.

V gene TRBV2 combines with J gene TRBJ2-3; D is possibly TRBD2 (6 bases). V was shortened by 5 bases and J by 1 base, with 16 bases between the two germline ends. In germline, CDR1 is SNHLY, CDR2 FYNNEI. The CDR3 totals 16 residues. The CDR3 nucleotides read TGTGCCAGCAGTCCCGCGACTAGTTGGGGCACAGATACGCAGTATTTT. Protein sequence: CASSPATSWGTDTQYF.

CDR3 sequence: CASSLEQGTQYF. Written as DNA, the CDR3 is TGCGCCAGCAGCTTGGAGCAGGGGACGCAGTATTTT. This chain links TRBV5-1 with TRBJ2-3; TRBD1 might be the D (6 bases). V gave up 0 bases and J gave up 9 bases, with 8 bases separating them. The CDR3 sequence is 12 residues long. Germline V CDR1 and CDR2: SGHRS, YFSETQ.

The CDR3 protein is CASSQDSRVDEQFF. As DNA, the CDR3 is TGCGCCAGCAGCCAAGATTCACGCGTTGATGAGCAGTTCTTC. The chain joins TRBV4-3 to TRBJ2-1; D is unresolved. V lost 0 bases and J lost 8, with 11 bases in between. This CDR3 contains 14 residues. Germline V gene data show CDR1 as LGHNA and CDR2 as YSLEER.

The J gene is TRBJ1-3, the V gene TRBV5-4; maybe TRBD1 (5 bases). With 1 base removed from V and 4 bases from J, the gap between germline ends came to 9 bases. CDR3 length: 14 residues. Germline V gene lookup returns CDR1 SGHNT and CDR2 YYREEE (reference sequence). Written as DNA, the CDR3 is TGTGCCAGCAGCTTGAGAGGGACCGGAAACACCATATATTTT. Protein sequence: CASSLRGTGNTIYF.

A few counts support this clone. J is TRBJ2-7 and V is TRBV14; D is undetermined. The CDR3 is made up of 15 amino acids. Trimming cost V 0 bases and J 3 bases, with 12 bases left between them. Germline V CDR1 and CDR2: SGHDN, FVKESK. The CDR3: CASSQDNARSYEQYF. The CDR3 nucleotides are TGTGCCAGCAGCCAAGATAACGCCAGAAGCTACGAGCAGTACTTC.

The CDR3 here is CASSQGDQPQHF. CDR3 bases: TGTGCCAGCAGCCAGGGAGATCAGCCCCAGCATTTT. The chain recombines TRBV11-2 with TRBJ1-5; D possibly corresponds to TRBD1 (5 bases). This CDR3 is built from 12 residues. Trimming stripped 5 bases from V and 5 bases from J, with 7 bases between. Germline CDR1 SGHAT, CDR2 FQNNGV.

With regard to this clone: Other DNA variants within this sample encode the same CDR3. V is TRBV15 and J is TRBJ1-4, with D possibly being TRBD1 (5 bases). CDR1 LNHNV and CDR2 YYDKDF come from the germline V gene (reference sequence). V gave up 3 bases and J gave up 0 bases, with 8 bases separating them. CDR3 length equals 15 residues. For the CDR3, the DNA is TGTGCCACCAGCAGGACAGTTGCAACTAATGAAAAACTGTTTTTT. Its translation: CATSRTVATNEKLFF.

The chain employs TRBV2 and TRBJ2-3; D is uncertain. The CDR3 runs 16 residues. Germline CDR1 and CDR2: SNHLY and FYNNEI. Trimming shortened V by 6 bases and J by 0 bases, and 16 bases separated the two germline ends. This CDR3 is CASRLAAATSTDTQYF. The CDR3, as DNA: TGTGCCAGCAGACTTGCGGCCGCAACTAGCACAGATACGCAGTATTTT.

The CDR3 protein is CASSLGASGGNEQFF. Written as DNA, the CDR3 is TGTGCCAGCAGCTTAGGGGCTAGCGGGGGGAATGAGCAGTTCTTC. This chain joins TRBV11-2 and TRBJ2-1; TRBD2 matches 11 bases. The CDR3 runs to 15 residues. The germline CDR1 and CDR2 sequences are SGHAT and FQNNGV. V trimming: 1 base; J trimming: 7 bases; junction bases outside the gene matches: 3.

V is TRBV28 and J is TRBJ1-2; tentatively, D is TRBD1 (6 bases). The V end was cut by 3 bases, the J end by 0 bases, with 17 bases between. The CDR3 is 17 residues long. Looked up from germline, CDR1 is MDHEN and CDR2 is SYDVKM. The CDR3 reads CASSFAGALNSNYGYTF. The DNA for the CDR3 is TGTGCCAGCAGTTTCGCAGGGGCCTTAAACTCTAACTATGGCTACACCTTC.

This clone came up once. The chain couples TRBV6-5 to TRBJ1-2, with TRBD1 as a possible D gene (5 bases). CDR1 and CDR2 from the germline V gene are MNHEY and SVGAGI. V was pared by 6 bases and J by 4 bases, with 12 bases between. This CDR3 region has 13 residues. Here the CDR3 DNA reads TGTGCCAGCAGGACCCGGGGGTTCTATGGCTACACCTTC. Protein: CASRTRGFYGYTF.

The chain couples TRBV27 to TRBJ2-7; the match to TRBD1 covers 9 bases. The CDR3 runs 14 residues. V shed 1 base, J shed 7 bases, and the junction held 5 bases outside the gene matches. Germline V gene sequence: CDR1 MNHEY, CDR2 SMNVEV (reference sequence). This CDR3 is CASSLWDRVGEQYF. In DNA, the CDR3 is TGTGCCAGCAGTTTATGGGACAGGGTCGGTGAGCAGTACTTC.

V and J are TRBV27 and TRBJ2-1, with 10 bases identical to TRBD1. Per germline, CDR1 MNHEY and CDR2 SMNVEV (reference sequence). The CDR3 totals 16 residues. J lost 7 bases, V lost 4 bases, and 10 bases had no gene match. Written as DNA, the CDR3 is TGTGCCAGCAGTTCCCCCCGGGACAGGGGTGGGAATGAGCAGTTCTTC. This gives the protein CASSSPRDRGGNEQFF.

The sample holds one count of this clone. The V call is TRBV6-5, the J call TRBJ2-6, with D perhaps being TRBD1 or TRBD2 (5 bases each). The CDR3 is 14 residues long. Deletions cut 7 bases from V and 6 bases from J, with 13 bases between. The V gene's germline CDR1 is MNHEY and CDR2 SVGAGI. In DNA form, the CDR3 reads TGTGCCAGCACTCGAGGGGTGAAGGCCAACGTCCTGACTTTC. Translation gives CASTRGVKANVLTF.

The rearrangement joins TRBV27 to TRBJ1-5; a possible D gene is TRBD1 (6 bases). The V gene's germline CDR1 is MNHEY and CDR2 SMNVEV (reference sequence). The length of the CDR3 is 16 residues. Trimming removed 5 bases from V and 3 bases from J, with 17 bases in between. CDR3 in amino acids: CASSGDGGQINQPQHF. Written as DNA, the CDR3 is TGTGCCAGCAGTGGAGACGGCGGACAGATCAATCAGCCCCAGCATTTT.

The rearrangement links TRBV4-2 to TRBJ2-7; D remains ambiguous. The V and J ends lost 0 bases and 4 bases respectively, with 7 bases between them. The CDR3 consists of 13 residues. CDR1 LGHNA and CDR2 YNFKEQ come from the germline V gene. The CDR3 here is CASSQDRSYEQYF. The CDR3 bases are TGTGCCAGCAGCCAAGATCGTTCGTACGAGCAGTACTTC.

V usage is TRBV5-1 and J usage is TRBJ2-1; 7 bases match TRBD1. In germline, CDR1 is SGHRS, CDR2 YFSETQ. J was trimmed by 3 bases and V by 0 bases; bases with no gene match: 3. CDR3 length equals 15 residues. CDR3 region: CASSLEGQVYNEQFF. The CDR3 coding sequence is TGCGCCAGCAGCTTGGAAGGACAGGTCTACAATGAGCAGTTCTTC. The full variable domain, with the rest looked up from reference TRBV5-1 and TRBJ2-1, is KAGVTQTPRYLIKTRGQQVTLSCSPISGHRSVSWYQQTPGQGLQFLFEYFSETQRNKGNFPGRFSGRQFSNSRSEMNVSTLELGDSALYLCASSLEGQVYNEQFFGPGTRLTVL.

This sequence joins TRBV4-3 and TRBJ1-5; D might be TRBD1 (6 bases). The germline V gene has CDR1 LGHNA and CDR2 YSLEER. The V end was cut by 0 bases, the J end by 4 bases, with 13 bases between. The CDR3 consists of 16 residues. The CDR3 reads CASSQERGGWNQPQHF. The CDR3 nucleotides read TGCGCCAGCAGCCAAGAGCGAGGGGGATGGAATCAGCCCCAGCATTTT.

The chain links TRBV9 to TRBJ1-2; D gene unclear. CDR1 is SGDLS, CDR2 YYNGEE, per germline. Trimming pared 4 bases from V and 4 bases from J, leaving 17 bases between. The CDR3 consists of 15 residues. In DNA, the CDR3 is TGTGCCAGCAGCCCTCGGGCCGCCCCTGGCTATGGCTACACCTTC. This codes for CASSPRAAPGYGYTF.

The rearrangement joins TRBV19 to TRBJ1-5, with 10 bases matching TRBD1. This CDR3 has 20 amino acids. Germline CDR1 reads LNHDA; CDR2 reads SQIVND (reference sequence). V was pared by 9 bases and J by 0 bases, with 20 bases of the junction left unmatched. The CDR3: CASGGESTGTGVYSNQPQHF. Here the CDR3 DNA reads TGTGCCAGCGGGGGCGAGTCCACCGGGACAGGGGTCTATAGCAATCAGCCCCAGCATTTT.

On this clone: No DNA is shown, since the ends of the CDR3 on it are uncertain; the CDR3 is the one TCRdb lists. This rearrangement joins TRBV6-4 to TRBJ1-5; TRBD1, the table's D call, was not compared with the DNA. The CDR3 is made up of 20 amino acids, end residues included. Germline lookup yields CDR1 MRHNA and CDR2 SNTAGT. CDR3 in amino acids: CATPPRDRAYCCYSNQPQHF.

The V call is TRBV7-9, the J call TRBJ2-1; TRBD2 agrees at 8 bases. The CDR3 has 15 residues. V lost 5 bases and J lost 5; bases outside the gene matches: 8. Germline CDR1 and CDR2: SEHNR and FQNEAQ (reference sequence). CDR3 residues: CASSQSGGQDNEQFF. The DNA of the CDR3 is TGTGCCAGCAGCCAAAGCGGGGGCCAGGACAATGAGCAGTTCTTC.

The chain recombines TRBV29-1 with TRBJ1-1; D perhaps matches TRBD1 (5 bases). The CDR3 length is 13 residues. Germline V lookup: CDR1 SQVTM, CDR2 ANQGSEA. CDR3 amino acids: CSIKEQGNTEAFF. Written as DNA, the CDR3 is TGCAGTATAAAAGAGCAGGGGAACACTGAAGCTTTCTTT.

This rearrangement joins TRBV4-3 to TRBJ2-1; the match to TRBD2 covers 7 bases. The CDR3 length is 15 residues. V lost 2 bases and J lost 0; bases outside the gene matches: 1. The germline V gene has CDR1 LGHNA and CDR2 YSLEER. For the CDR3, the DNA is TGCGCCAGCAGCCAAAGCGGGAACTCCTACAATGAGCAGTTCTTC. Residues: CASSQSGNSYNEQFF.

The V gene is TRBV28, the J gene TRBJ2-1, with TRBD1 matching over 7 bases. Germline V gives CDR1 MDHEN, CDR2 SYDVKM. V lost 7 bases to trimming and J lost 6 bases; unmatched junction nucleotides: 3. This CDR3 has 12 residues. CDR3 region: CASTDRANEQFF. As DNA, the CDR3 is TGTGCCAGCACAGACAGGGCCAATGAGCAGTTCTTC.

This sequence joins TRBV14 and TRBJ1-3, with D perhaps TRBD1 (5 bases). The CDR3 has 13 residues. Trimming took off 3 bases at V and 9 bases at J, with 12 bases between the two ends. In germline, CDR1 is SGHDN, CDR2 FVKESK. In DNA, the CDR3 is TGTGCCAGCAGCCACGTCGGGGCCGGCACCATATATTTT. It codes for CASSHVGAGTIYF.

This clone has only one observation. CDR3 sequence (DNA): TGTGCCAGCAGCACTGTGAGGGATAACGCCTATGGCTACACCTTC. Protein sequence: CASSTVRDNAYGYTF. The chain is built from TRBV11-2 and TRBJ1-2; unclear D gene. The CDR3 sequence is 15 residues long. Germline CDR1 is SGHAT and CDR2 is FQNNGV. V was clipped by 5 bases and J by 4 bases, with 17 bases between them.

The CDR3 DNA sequence: TGTGCCAGCAGTCCCCCCGGCGGGGAGCTGTTTTTT. It yields the protein CASSPPGGELFF. The V gene is TRBV28, the J gene TRBJ2-2; D not certain. CDR1 and CDR2 (germline): MDHEN, SYDVKM. Trimming took off 5 bases at V and 7 bases at J, with 8 bases between the two ends. The length of the CDR3 is 12 residues. The complete variable domain, with remaining parts taken from reference TRBV28 and TRBJ2-2, reads DVKVTQSSRYLVKRTGEKVFLECVQDMDHENMFWYRQDPGLGLRLIYFSYDVKMKEKGDIPEGYSVSREKKERFSLILESASTNQTSMYLCASSPPGGELFFGEGSRLTVL.

The chain links TRBV6-5 to TRBJ1-6; TRBD1 agrees at 8 bases. V gave up 6 bases and J gave up 7 bases; unmatched junction bases: 2. Germline CDR1 MNHEY, CDR2 SVGAGI. This CDR3 has 13 residues. CDR3 in DNA: TGTGCCAGCAGAAGGACAGGGAATTCACCCCTCCACTTT. This translates into CASRRTGNSPLHF.